This is a list of T cell receptor beta chains from one sample in a study of blood T cell repertoires in COVID-19. Generated by immunoSEQ multiplex PCR, the TCRdb table keeps only in-frame clones and is missing some. Of approximately 110,000 clones in the sample, under 80% are singletons; the top ten hold about 20%. Material: peripheral blood. All receptors derive from a man between 65 and 85 years old with active or convalescent COVID-19. The CDR3 runs from the conserved cysteine through the conserved F or W. The order of the fields is CDR3 protein, CDR3 DNA, V gene, clone size, J gene, D gene. A D gene is named only where the DNA matches it firmly. Clone size, where shown, is once, few, many, or a class for clones that have expanded.

CDR3: CSASRLAGTYEQYF
DNA: TGCAGTGCTAGTAGACTAGCGGGGACCTACGAGCAGTACTTC
V: TRBV20-1
size: .
J: TRBJ2-7
D: TRBD2

CDR3: CASSPDDSLGSYEQYF
DNA: TGTGCCAGCTCACCTGACGACAGCCTGGGCTCCTACGAGCAGTACTTC
V: TRBV18
size: .
J: TRBJ2-7
D: .

CDR3: CSAGDQPQHF
DNA: TGCAGTGCCGGAGATCAGCCCCAGCATTTT
V: TRBV20-1
size: .
J: TRBJ1-5
D: .

CDR3: CASKGGEGYTEAFF
DNA: TGTGCCAGCAAGGGAGGGGAGGGGTACACTGAAGCTTTCTTT
V: TRBV27
size: .
J: TRBJ1-1
D: .

CDR3: CASSRGTLPPTEAFF
DNA: TGCGCCAGCAGCCGGGGGACCCTCCCCCCCACTGAAGCTTTCTTT
V: TRBV5-1
size: .
J: TRBJ1-1
D: .

CDR3: CASSLDGQNTEAFF
DNA: TGTGCCAGCAGCTTAGATGGACAAAACACTGAAGCTTTCTTT
V: TRBV11-2
size: few
J: TRBJ1-1
D: .

CDR3: CASSEPGQNEKLFF
DNA: TGTGCCAGCAGTGAACCGGGACAGAATGAAAAACTGTTTTTT
V: TRBV6-1
size: .
J: TRBJ1-4
D: TRBD1

CDR3: CASAGDTLNTEAFF
DNA: TGTGCCAGCGCGGGGGACACCCTGAACACTGAAGCTTTCTTT
V: TRBV6-5
size: .
J: TRBJ1-1
D: .

CDR3: CASSAWTSGHYEQYF
DNA: TGTGCCAGCAGTGCCTGGACTAGCGGGCACTACGAGCAGTACTTC
V: TRBV28
size: .
J: TRBJ2-7
D: TRBD2

CDR3: CASGRTGENIQYF
DNA: TGTGCCAGCGGAAGGACAGGGGAAAACATTCAGTACTTC
V: TRBV27
size: .
J: TRBJ2-4
D: TRBD1

CDR3: CASNPGGGGVGEQFF
DNA: TGTGCCAGCAACCCGGGGGGGGGTGGAGTTGGTGAGCAGTTCTTC
V: TRBV6-5
size: .
J: TRBJ2-1
D: TRBD2

CDR3: CASGPSWGLYEQYF
DNA: TGTGCTAGTGGCCCCTCTTGGGGGCTCTACGAGCAGTACTTC
V: TRBV12-5
size: .
J: TRBJ2-7
D: .

CDR3: CASRLSGRAGTQYF
DNA: TGTGCCAGCAGACTCAGCGGGAGGGCGGGGACCCAGTACTTC
V: TRBV3-1/TRBV3-2
size: few
J: TRBJ2-5
D: TRBD2

CDR3: CASSPTTSGYSYEQYF
DNA: TGTGCCAGCAGTCCGACCACTAGCGGGTATTCCTACGAGCAGTACTTC
V: TRBV2
size: few
J: TRBJ2-7
D: TRBD2

CDR3: CASSPLLGTAYGYTF
DNA: TGTGCCAGCTCACCACTACTCGGGACAGCCTATGGCTACACCTTC
V: TRBV18
size: .
J: TRBJ1-2
D: TRBD1

CDR3: CASSRDNGNSPLHF
DNA: TGTGCCAGCAGCCGGGACAACGGGAATTCACCCCTCCACTTT
V: TRBV9
size: .
J: TRBJ1-6
D: .

CDR3: CASSLSSTGELFF
DNA: TGTGCCAGCAGCTTATCGTCCACCGGGGAGCTGTTTTTT
V: TRBV7-3
size: .
J: TRBJ2-2
D: .

CDR3: CASSSGGLPRYEQYF
DNA: TGTGCCAGCAGTTCGGGAGGGCTACCCCGCTACGAGCAGTACTTC
V: TRBV6-5
size: .
J: TRBJ2-7
D: TRBD2

CDR3: CASAPTGEGGYTF
DNA: TGTGCCAGCGCCCCGACAGGGGAGGGAGGCTACACCTTC
V: TRBV5-5
size: .
J: TRBJ1-2
D: TRBD1

CDR3: CALQPGTEAFF
DNA: TGTGCCCTCCAACCCGGGACAGAAGCTTTCTTT
V: TRBV30
size: .
J: TRBJ1-1
D: .

CDR3: CASSLKGTQETQYF
DNA: TGTGCCAGCAGCTTGAAAGGGACTCAAGAGACCCAGTACTTC
V: TRBV5-6
size: few
J: TRBJ2-5
D: .

CDR3: CASRRGAKNIQYF
DNA: TGTGCCAGCAGAAGGGGGGCCAAAAACATTCAGTACTTC
V: TRBV2
size: few
J: TRBJ2-4
D: .

CDR3: CASSFKGGQQETQYF
DNA: TGTGCCAGCAGCTTTAAGGGTGGACAGCAAGAGACCCAGTACTTC
V: TRBV5-4
size: .
J: TRBJ2-5
D: .

CDR3: CASSRSNAGGELFF
DNA: TGTGCCAGCTCACGATCCAACGCCGGCGGGGAGCTGTTTTTT
V: TRBV18
size: .
J: TRBJ2-2
D: .

CDR3: CSVDTRNTEAFF
DNA: TGCAGCGTCGATACGAGGAACACTGAAGCTTTCTTT
V: TRBV29-1
size: .
J: TRBJ1-1
D: .

CDR3: CASSFLAGSENTQYF
DNA: TGCGCCAGCAGCTTCCTGGCGGGGTCCGAGAATACGCAGTATTTT
V: TRBV5-1
size: .
J: TRBJ2-3
D: .

CDR3: CASSLERGPSTDTQYF
DNA: TGTGCCAGCAGCTTGGAGCGCGGGCCAAGCACAGATACGCAGTATTTT
V: TRBV5-5
size: .
J: TRBJ2-3
D: .

CDR3: CASRSGTSGSSTQYF
DNA: TGCGCCAGCAGGTCCGGGACTAGCGGGAGTAGCACGCAGTATTTT
V: TRBV5-1
size: few
J: TRBJ2-3
D: TRBD2

CDR3: CASSLSSGRAGETQYF
DNA: TGCGCCAGCAGCCTGAGTAGCGGGAGGGCCGGGGAGACCCAGTACTTC
V: TRBV4-1
size: .
J: TRBJ2-5
D: TRBD2

CDR3: CASSDRSTGTGGRNEQFF
DNA: TGTGCCAGCAGTGATCGGTCGACCGGGACAGGGGGCCGCAATGAGCAGTTCTTC
V: TRBV6-1
size: few
J: TRBJ2-1
D: TRBD1

CDR3: CASSRGQRTDTQYF
DNA: TGTGCCAGCAGCCGGGGGCAGCGCACAGATACGCAGTATTTT
V: TRBV14
size: .
J: TRBJ2-3
D: .

CDR3: CATSRDITGTANQPQHF
DNA: TGTGCCACCAGCAGAGACATTACCGGGACAGCTAATCAGCCCCAGCATTTT
V: TRBV15
size: .
J: TRBJ1-5
D: TRBD1

CDR3: CSVGDSYEQYF
DNA: TGCAGCGTAGGGGACAGCTACGAGCAGTACTTC
V: TRBV29-1
size: few
J: TRBJ2-7
D: TRBD1

CDR3: CASSESIVYEQYF
DNA: TGCGCCAGCAGTGAGTCGATAGTTTACGAGCAGTACTTC
V: TRBV10-1
size: .
J: TRBJ2-7
D: .

CDR3: CASSWGQGHEQYF
DNA: TGTGCCAGCAGTTGGGGACAGGGCCACGAGCAGTACTTC
V: TRBV28
size: .
J: TRBJ2-7
D: TRBD1

CDR3: CASSLTGGDTSNQPQHF
DNA: TGTGCCAGCAGCCTGACAGGGGGCGATACAAGCAATCAGCCCCAGCATTTT
V: TRBV5-6
size: .
J: TRBJ1-5
D: TRBD1

CDR3: CASSKSGQETQYF
DNA: TGTGCCAGTAGTAAGAGCGGTCAAGAGACCCAGTACTTC
V: TRBV19
size: .
J: TRBJ2-5
D: .

CDR3: CASSVSGQPQHF
DNA: TGTGCCAGCAGCGTAAGCGGTCAGCCCCAGCATTTT
V: TRBV7-8
size: .
J: TRBJ1-5
D: .

CDR3: CASSVGPGDVAEAFF
DNA: TGTGCCAGCAGCGTAGGCCCAGGGGATGTGGCTGAAGCTTTCTTT
V: TRBV9
size: .
J: TRBJ1-1
D: .

CDR3: CASSLGSAGTYEQYF
DNA: TGTGCCAGCAGCTTAGGTTCAGCAGGGACCTACGAGCAGTACTTC
V: TRBV7-6
size: .
J: TRBJ2-7
D: .

CDR3: CASSHPSPGLQLDTQYF
DNA: TGTGCCAGCAGCCATCCCTCCCCGGGACTACAATTAGATACGCAGTATTTT
V: TRBV3-1/TRBV3-2
size: .
J: TRBJ2-3
D: TRBD2

CDR3: CASSLSIANTEAFF
DNA: TGCGCCAGCAGCTTGTCGATAGCTAACACTGAAGCTTTCTTT
V: TRBV5-1
size: .
J: TRBJ1-1
D: .

CDR3: CASSPASNYGYTF
DNA: TGTGCCAGCAGCCCAGCGTCTAACTATGGCTACACCTTC
V: TRBV28
size: few
J: TRBJ1-2
D: .

CDR3: CASRGGVEDTQYF
DNA: TGTGCCAGCAGAGGGGGGGTAGAAGATACGCAGTATTTT
V: TRBV2
size: .
J: TRBJ2-3
D: .

CDR3: CASSPQGAGSEKLFF
DNA: TGCGCCAGCAGCCCGCAGGGGGCAGGGAGTGAAAAACTGTTTTTT
V: TRBV5-1
size: few
J: TRBJ1-4
D: TRBD1

CDR3: CASSSGGAQGEKLFF
DNA: TGTGCCAGCAGCTCAGGGGGCGCGCAGGGAGAAAAACTGTTTTTT
V: TRBV25-1
size: .
J: TRBJ1-4
D: TRBD1

CDR3: CAWSADRAYEQYF
DNA: TGTGCCTGGAGTGCCGACAGGGCCTACGAGCAGTACTTC
V: TRBV30
size: .
J: TRBJ2-7
D: TRBD1

CDR3: CASSTLAGSNTGELFF
DNA: TGTGCCAGCAGCACCCTAGCGGGGTCGAACACCGGGGAGCTGTTTTTT
V: TRBV3-1/TRBV3-2
size: .
J: TRBJ2-2
D: TRBD2

CDR3: CASSPTGSYEQYF
DNA: TGTGCCAGCAGCCCGACAGGGTCCTACGAGCAGTACTTC
V: TRBV6-2/TRBV6-3
size: .
J: TRBJ2-7
D: TRBD1

CDR3: CASRGAGVTDTQYF
DNA: TGTGCCAGCAGGGGGGCCGGAGTCACAGATACGCAGTATTTT
V: TRBV7-9
size: .
J: TRBJ2-3
D: .

CDR3: CASSTRTAQNTGELFF
DNA: TGTGCCAGCAGCACTAGGACAGCCCAGAACACCGGGGAGCTGTTTTTT
V: TRBV5-4
size: .
J: TRBJ2-2
D: .

CDR3: CASSPERGGGVTEAFF
DNA: TGTGCCAGTAGTCCGGAAAGAGGGGGTGGTGTCACTGAAGCTTTCTTT
V: TRBV19
size: .
J: TRBJ1-1
D: .

CDR3: CASSLGAGSSYEQYF
DNA: TGTGCCAGCAGTTTAGGAGCGGGAAGCTCCTACGAGCAGTACTTC
V: TRBV27
size: .
J: TRBJ2-7
D: TRBD2

CDR3: CASSLDRSAYEQYF
DNA: TGTGCCAGCAGCTTAGACAGGTCCGCCTACGAGCAGTACTTC
V: TRBV11-2
size: .
J: TRBJ2-7
D: .

CDR3: CASSGLGTIYGYTF
DNA: TGTGCCAGCAGCGGTCTGGGGACAATCTATGGCTACACCTTC
V: TRBV9
size: .
J: TRBJ1-2
D: .